These 31 T cell receptor beta chains share one sample of origin, sequenced in a study of blood T cell repertoires in COVID-19. The method was immunoSEQ multiplex PCR; TCRdb's version includes in-frame clones alone and lacks a portion of them. This sample carries about 220,000 clones, about 86% of them seen once, and the ten largest clones take more than 2%. The sequenced material came from peripheral blood. The receptors here all came from a woman aged 55-70 years with acute or convalescent COVID-19.

The J gene is TRBJ2-7, the V gene TRBV19; 7 bases map to TRBD2. Trimming at V came to 3 bases and at J to 8 bases, leaving 13 bases not matched to a gene. This CDR3 region has 15 residues. Germline assignment: CDR1 LNHDA and CDR2 SQIVND (reference sequence). The CDR3 region is CASSISTSFGVQQYF. CDR3 bases: TGTGCCAGTAGTATTTCGACTAGCTTTGGGGTGCAGCAGTACTTC.

V gene TRBV18 combines with J gene TRBJ2-3; D is possibly TRBD2 (5 bases). There are 15 residues in the CDR3. Between the trimmed V and J ends, which lost 0 bases and 3 bases, there was a span of 10 bases. Looked up from germline, CDR1 is KGHSH and CDR2 is LQKENI. CDR3 sequence: CASSPPGSGTDTQYF. The CDR3 DNA is TGTGCCAGCTCACCACCGGGCAGCGGTACAGATACGCAGTATTTT. The complete variable domain, with remaining parts taken from reference TRBV18 and TRBJ2-3, reads NAGVMQNPRHLVRRRGQEARLRCSPMKGHSHVYWYRQLPEEGLKFMVYLQKENIIDESGMPKERFSAEFPKEGPSILRIQQVVRGDSAAYFCASSPPGSGTDTQYFGPGTRLTVL.

The J gene is TRBJ2-7, the V gene TRBV6-5; D not resolved. Germline CDR1 is MNHEY and CDR2 is SVGAGI. V lost 6 bases to trimming and J lost 5 bases, with 14 bases between them. The CDR3 consists of 13 residues. CDR3 sequence: CASRRPGIHEQYF. The DNA for the CDR3 is TGTGCCAGCAGACGTCCAGGAATCCACGAGCAGTACTTC.

This clone was detected a few times. The chain recombines TRBV7-2 with TRBJ1-6; a possible D gene is TRBD1 (5 bases). V dropped 1 base and J dropped 1 base, with 8 bases sitting between them. Germline V gene data show CDR1 as SGHTA and CDR2 as FQGNSA. The CDR3 sequence is 16 residues long. CDR3 loop: CASSLDGGSYNSPLHF. DNA of the CDR3: TGTGCCAGCAGCTTAGACGGGGGTTCCTATAATTCACCCCTCCACTTT.

The V and J genes are TRBV5-6 and TRBJ2-7; weak D call: TRBD1 (6 bases). Germline V CDR1 and CDR2: SGHDT, YYEEEE. The CDR3 is made up of 15 amino acids. V lost 6 bases, J lost 6 bases, and 22 bases lay in between. CDR3 coding DNA: TGTGCCAGCACCATGGGGACACTCTCCCCCCTCGAGCAGTACTTC. This sequence encodes CASTMGTLSPLEQYF.

The CDR3 reads CASSEPSPSGDRLFF. In DNA form, the CDR3 reads TGTGCCAGCAGTGAGCCCTCCCCTAGCGGGGACAGACTGTTTTTT. The chain joins TRBV25-1 to TRBJ1-4, with TRBD1 matching over 7 bases. The germline V gene encodes CDR1 MGHDK and CDR2 SYGVNS. Germline trimming cut 3 bases from V and 13 bases from J; bases unmatched to any gene: 14. This CDR3 region has 15 residues.

The chain uses TRBV10-2 and TRBJ2-7; TRBD2 aligns across 13 bases. Trimming cost V 6 bases and J 2 bases; bases outside gene matches: 7. The CDR3 sequence is 16 residues long. Germline V gene lookup returns CDR1 WSHSY and CDR2 SAAADI. The CDR3 is CASRGGTSGDTYEQYF. The CDR3 DNA follows: TGCGCCAGCAGAGGAGGGACTAGCGGGGACACCTACGAGCAGTACTTC.

The CDR3, as DNA: TGTGCCAGCAGGGGACAGGGAGGCAATCAGCCCCAGCATTTT. As protein: CASRGQGGNQPQHF. The V and J genes are TRBV28 and TRBJ1-5, with 9 bases identical to TRBD1. The trim removed 6 bases at V and 2 bases at J, leaving 2 bases unmatched. Germline CDR1 MDHEN, CDR2 SYDVKM. The CDR3 consists of 14 residues.

CDR3 in amino acids: CASSLVARNYGYTF. The CDR3 coding sequence is TGTGCCAGCAGCTTAGTGGCCAGGAACTATGGCTACACCTTC. V usage is TRBV7-2 and J usage is TRBJ1-2; D ambiguous. This CDR3 contains 14 residues. From germline, CDR1 is SGHTA and CDR2 FQGNSA. V shed 1 base and J shed 2 bases, with 8 bases lying between them.

The V gene is TRBV9, the J gene TRBJ2-6; 7 positions agree with TRBD1. The CDR3 has 15 amino acids. The ends lost 3 bases at V and 1 base at J; junction bases unmatched: 1. CDR1 and CDR2 from the germline V gene are SGDLS and YYNGEE. CDR3 loop: CASSATGSGANVLTF. CDR3 bases: TGTGCCAGCAGCGCGACAGGGTCTGGGGCCAACGTCCTGACTTTC.

The gene calls are TRBV4-1 and TRBJ1-2; 7 nucleotides align to TRBD1. Unmatched junction bases numbered 11, after V lost 3 bases and J lost 4 bases. CDR3 size: 16 residues. Looked up from germline, CDR1 is MGHRA and CDR2 is YSYEKL. The CDR3 nucleotides are TGCGCCAGCAGCCAGCCCTCGGGACAGTGGATCTATGGCTACACCTTC. Translating it yields CASSQPSGQWIYGYTF.

As regards this clone: The identical CDR3 is also encoded by other nucleotide sequences in the sample. The CDR3 region is CASSLGGGEKLFF. DNA for the CDR3: TGTGCCAGCAGCTTAGGAGGTGGTGAAAAACTGTTTTTT. The rearrangement uses TRBV7-2 and TRBJ1-4; D gene ambiguous. The V end was cut by 1 base, the J end by 7 bases, with 7 bases between. The CDR3 extends over 13 amino acids. The germline CDR1 and CDR2 sequences are SGHTA and FQGNSA. Full variable domain (remainder filled in from reference TRBV7-2 and TRBJ1-4): GAGVSQSPSNKVTEKGKDVELRCDPISGHTALYWYRQSLGQGLEFLIYFQGNSAPDKSGLPSDRFSAERTGGSVSTLTIQRTQQEDSAVYLCASSLGGGEKLFFGSGTQLSVL.

The chain has TRBV6-6 and TRBJ1-2, with D unresolved. The V gene lost 0 bases and the J gene lost 4 bases, with 3 bases spanning the gap. The length of the CDR3 is 12 residues. CDR1 is MNHNY, CDR2 SVGAGI, per germline (reference sequence). Here the CDR3 DNA reads TGTGCCAGCAGTTACTCGAGCTATGGCTACACCTTC. Protein product: CASSYSSYGYTF.

The genes are TRBV9 and TRBJ2-5; D gene ambiguous. Trimming removed 3 bases at V and 2 bases at J, with 11 bases between. The CDR3 sequence is 14 residues long. The germline CDR1 and CDR2 sequences are SGDLS and YYNGEE. The CDR3 DNA is TGTGCCAGCAGCGCCGCCGGCAGGCAAGAGACCCAGTACTTC. Protein: CASSAAGRQETQYF.

The chain couples TRBV6-6 to TRBJ1-4; possibly TRBD1 for D (6 bases). Germline V gives CDR1 MNHNY, CDR2 SVGAGI (reference sequence). V was shortened by 4 bases and J by 3 bases, with 12 bases between the two germline ends. This CDR3 spans 15 amino acids. Here the CDR3 reads CASSSTGTPNEKLFF. In nucleotides, the CDR3 is TGTGCCAGCAGTTCTACAGGGACACCTAATGAAAAACTGTTTTTT.

This clone was seen a few times. The chain recombines TRBV27 with TRBJ1-6, with 9 bases identical to TRBD1. This CDR3 comprises 14 residues. Unmatched junction bases numbered 3, after V lost 6 bases and J lost 6 bases. The germline gives CDR1 MNHEY, CDR2 SMNVEV (reference sequence). DNA for the CDR3: TGTGCCAGCAGATTGGACAGGGGTAATTCACCCCTCCACTTT. Its translation is CASRLDRGNSPLHF.

This chain uses TRBV28 with TRBJ2-1; 9 positions agree with TRBD1. After removal of 4 bases from V and 0 bases from J, the junction contained 1 base not matched to a gene. This CDR3 region has 15 residues. The germline CDR1 and CDR2 sequences are MDHEN and SYDVKM. The CDR3 nucleotides read TGTGCCAGCAGTTCGACAGGGGGCTCCTACAATGAGCAGTTCTTC. The encoded protein is CASSSTGGSYNEQFF.

Points on this clone: A much more abundant neighbour one base away suggests this may be a read error. V is TRBV29-1 and J is TRBJ1-1; TRBD1 matches 8 bases. The germline gives CDR1 SQVTM, CDR2 ANQGSEA. CDR3 length equals 11 residues. The ends lost 4 bases at V and 7 bases at J; junction bases unmatched: 2. In DNA, the CDR3 is TGCAGCGTTGGGGGACAGGTTGAAGCTTTCTTT. Protein sequence: CSVGGQVEAFF.

The rearrangement links TRBV19 to TRBJ2-7; TRBD2 matches at 8 bases. CDR1 is LNHDA and CDR2 is SQIVND in the germline V gene (reference sequence). The CDR3 loop spans 15 amino acids. J lost 2 bases, V lost 10 bases, and 13 bases had no gene match. CDR3 region: CATSIGLAVPYEQYF. Here the CDR3 DNA reads TGTGCCACCTCGATCGGACTAGCCGTTCCCTACGAGCAGTACTTC.

This clone has just a few counts. V usage is TRBV7-3 and J usage is TRBJ1-3; D is unresolved. This CDR3 region has 12 residues. The V and J ends lost 6 bases and 6 bases respectively, with 9 bases between them. From germline, CDR1 is SGHTA and CDR2 FQGTGA. CDR3 protein: CASRRAANTIYF. In DNA form, the CDR3 reads TGTGCCAGCAGAAGAGCGGCAAACACCATATATTTT.

This chain links TRBV20-1 with TRBJ1-1, with D unresolved. CDR1 is DFQATT and CDR2 is SNEGSKA in the germline V gene (reference sequence). The CDR3 has 12 amino acids. Trimming pared 3 bases from V and 1 base from J, leaving 6 bases between. The CDR3 loop reads CSASRENTEAFF. Here the CDR3 DNA reads TGCAGTGCTAGTCGGGAGAACACTGAAGCTTTCTTT.

This chain uses TRBV7-3 with TRBJ2-3, with 16 nucleotides matching TRBD2. CDR3 length equals 18 residues. Per germline, CDR1 SGHTA and CDR2 FQGTGA. With V trimmed by 4 bases and J by 5 bases, 9 bases remained unmatched. Here the CDR3 reads CASSSGLAGGPFRDTQYF. In DNA form, the CDR3 reads TGTGCCAGCAGCTCGGGACTAGCGGGGGGGCCTTTTAGAGATACGCAGTATTTT.

The genes are TRBV11-2 and TRBJ1-1; 8 bases match TRBD1. This CDR3 has 15 residues. Per the germline V gene, CDR1 is SGHAT and CDR2 is FQNNGV. With 5 bases clipped from V and 0 bases from J, the junction kept 5 bases outside the gene matches. CDR3 amino acids: CASSLQGGMNTEAFF. CDR3 coding DNA: TGTGCCAGCAGCCTACAGGGGGGGATGAACACTGAAGCTTTCTTT.

This clone turned up a few times. The chain employs TRBV11-2 and TRBJ2-5, with 9 positions matching TRBD1. V shed 7 bases, J shed 4 bases, and the junction held 7 bases outside the gene matches. The germline V gene has CDR1 SGHAT and CDR2 FQNNGV. The CDR3 sequence is 14 residues long. In nucleotides, the CDR3 is TGTGCCAGCACCCAGGGGACAGGGACAGAGACCCAGTACTTC. Translating it yields CASTQGTGTETQYF.

The chain recombines TRBV14 with TRBJ2-1; D is perhaps TRBD1 (5 bases). This CDR3 comprises 16 residues. V lost 4 bases and J 2 bases, leaving 15 bases between the germline ends. The germline gives CDR1 SGHDN, CDR2 FVKESK. Written as DNA, the CDR3 is TGTGCCAGCAGCCGCGCCGGACATCAGGCCTACAATGAGCAGTTCTTC. It specifies CASSRAGHQAYNEQFF.

This rearrangement joins TRBV28 to TRBJ2-7; D perhaps matches TRBD1 (6 bases). CDR1 is MDHEN, CDR2 SYDVKM, per germline. V lost 6 bases and J 5 bases, leaving 14 bases between the germline ends. The CDR3 sequence is 13 residues long. CDR3 residues: CASRNTGYNEQYF. CDR3 sequence (DNA): TGTGCCAGCAGGAATACAGGGTATAACGAGCAGTACTTC.

The rearrangement joins TRBV6-5 to TRBJ1-3; no reliable D call. The CDR3 extends over 13 amino acids. Trimming removed 6 bases from V and 2 bases from J, with 8 bases in between. Germline CDR1 MNHEY, CDR2 SVGAGI. The CDR3 here is CASRLSTGNTIYF. Here the CDR3 DNA reads TGTGCCAGCAGACTTTCTACTGGAAACACCATATATTTT.

This clone was seen a handful of times. Different DNA sequences within this sample yield the same CDR3. The chain employs TRBV5-1 and TRBJ2-3, with 11 positions matching TRBD2. Germline V gene data show CDR1 as SGHRS and CDR2 as YFSETQ. The CDR3 runs 16 residues. Unmatched junction bases numbered 3, after V lost 0 bases and J lost 3 bases. This CDR3 reads CASSLGGTSGTDTQYF. CDR3 nucleotide sequence: TGCGCCAGCAGCTTGGGGGGGACTAGCGGTACAGATACGCAGTATTTT.

The J gene is TRBJ1-4, the V gene TRBV5-6, with unresolved D. Germline lookup yields CDR1 SGHDT and CDR2 YYEEEE. V was cut by 1 base and J by 5 bases, with 9 bases left in between. This CDR3 is built from 14 residues. The CDR3 is CASSLWAENEKLFF. The DNA for the CDR3 is TGTGCCAGCAGCTTGTGGGCTGAAAATGAAAAACTGTTTTTT. The full variable domain, with the rest looked up from reference TRBV5-6 and TRBJ1-4, is DAGVTQSPTHLIKTRGQQVTLRCSPKSGHDTVSWYQQALGQGPQFIFQYYEEEERQRGNFPDRFSGHQFPNYSSELNVNALLLGDSALYLCASSLWAENEKLFFGSGTQLSVL.

V is TRBV4-2 and J is TRBJ1-1; 8 bases align to TRBD1. In germline, CDR1 is LGHNA, CDR2 YNFKEQ. V was pared by 4 bases and J by 3 bases, with 10 bases of the junction left unmatched. The CDR3 is made up of 16 amino acids. Here the CDR3 reads CASSLRTPTGDTEAFF. The CDR3 DNA reads as TGTGCCAGCAGCCTAAGAACCCCGACAGGGGACACTGAAGCTTTCTTT.

The rearrangement joins TRBV12-5 to TRBJ1-4, with D unresolved. This CDR3 has 16 residues. From germline, CDR1 is LGHNT and CDR2 FRNRAP. The germline V and J ends were trimmed by 0 bases and 0 bases, with 8 bases remaining between them. CDR3 amino acids: CASGLVPVATNEKLFF. The CDR3 nucleotides are TGTGCTAGTGGTTTGGTACCGGTGGCAACTAATGAAAAACTGTTTTTT.